Listed here are 2 T cell receptor beta chains from one sample, sequenced in a study of blood T cell repertoires in COVID-19. Method: immunoSEQ multiplex PCR; TCRdb's copy keeps in-frame clones and lacks some. The table shows around 300,000 clones, with roughly 91% occurring only once. Sequencing used PBMCs or T cells enriched from blood (not recorded which). The receptors here all came from a woman in her fifties or sixties who had recovered from COVID-19.

This chain links TRBV5-4 with TRBJ2-1; 9 positions agree with TRBD2. The CDR3 loop spans 17 amino acids. Germline V CDR1 and CDR2: SGHNT, YYREEE (reference sequence). The V segment lost 0 bases and the J segment 1 base; nucleotides outside the gene matches: 5. The CDR3 is CASSLGLAGSSYNEQFF. The CDR3 DNA sequence: TGTGCCAGCAGCTTGGGGCTAGCGGGGTCTTCCTACAATGAGCAGTTCTTC.

This chain connects TRBV5-1 to TRBJ2-1; D gene ambiguous. This CDR3 region has 13 residues. Germline CDR1 is SGHRS and CDR2 is YFSETQ. V lost 4 bases and J lost 7, with 12 bases in between. The CDR3 here is CASSPGGINEQFF. The CDR3 DNA sequence: TGCGCCAGCAGCCCCGGCGGCATAAATGAGCAGTTCTTC.